This T cell receptor beta chain was obtained from a study of early T cells in non-severe SARS-CoV-2 infection. On the study more broadly: Unsorted whole-blood RNA was sequenced in bulk, leaving chains unpaired.

This CDR3 has 15 amino acids. V trimming: 7 bases; J trimming: 5 bases; junction bases outside the gene matches: 9. Germline CDR1 and CDR2: SGHRS and YFSETQ. This clonotype was detected only a few times. What it binds is not known. Notes on the study in general: Database matching using VDJdb favored anti-spike CD8 responses, with private and CD4 specificities left missing.

MiXCR, applied by TCRdb to the 5' RACE reads, yields one record per CDR3 protein. The table has about 57,000 distinct CDR3 sequences, roughly a tenth seen once. Sequencing was performed on whole blood. The receptor was isolated from an adult who was a healthcare worker with PCR-confirmed SARS-CoV-2 infection or an uninfected control (not recorded which). V is TRBV5-1 and J is TRBJ2-7; 13 bases match TRBD2. CDR3 in amino acids: CASSSAGTSGNEQYF. CDR3 sequence (DNA): TGCGCCAGCTCGTCCGCCGGGACTAGCGGGAACGAGCAGTACTTC.